This T cell receptor beta chain was recorded in a study of shared clonotypes between healthy human individuals. Sequencing was performed with immunoSEQ multiplex PCR; in TCRdb, only in-frame clones are kept and a portion is missing. In the table there are hundreds of thousands of clones, about 91% of which are singletons. From germline, CDR1 is SNHLY and CDR2 FYNNEI. Trimming removed 3 bases at V and 5 bases at J, with 16 bases between. The CDR3 consists of 15 residues. The naive CD8 fraction comprised CD45RO-negative cells positively selected for CCR7 and excluded terminally differentiated effector memory CD45RA+ cells.

The chain joins TRBV2 to TRBJ1-1; possible D gene TRBD1, 5 bases. Sequencing used naive CD8+ T cells sorted from blood. This sequence originates from a man aged 25-45 years in good health. This CDR3 is CASSDQGGVYTEAFF. The CDR3 DNA is TGTGCCAGCAGTGACCAGGGAGGAGTATATACTGAAGCTTTCTTT.